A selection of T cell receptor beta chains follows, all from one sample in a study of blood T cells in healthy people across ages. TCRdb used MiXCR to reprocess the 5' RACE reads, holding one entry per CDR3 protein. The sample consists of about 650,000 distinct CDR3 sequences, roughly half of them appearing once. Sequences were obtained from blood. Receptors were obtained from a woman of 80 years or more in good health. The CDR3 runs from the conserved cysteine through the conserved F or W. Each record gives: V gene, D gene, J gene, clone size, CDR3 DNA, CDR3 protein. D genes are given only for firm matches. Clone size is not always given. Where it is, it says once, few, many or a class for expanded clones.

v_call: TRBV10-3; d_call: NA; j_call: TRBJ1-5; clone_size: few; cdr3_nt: TGTGCCATCAGTGACCAGGGGCCGGGGAGCAATCAGCCCCAGCATTTT; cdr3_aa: CAISDQGPGSNQPQHF
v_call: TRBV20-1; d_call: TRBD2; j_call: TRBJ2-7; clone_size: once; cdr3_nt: TGCAGCTACTCCGGGACTAGCTCCTACGAGCAGTACTTC; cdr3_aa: CSYSGTSSYEQYF
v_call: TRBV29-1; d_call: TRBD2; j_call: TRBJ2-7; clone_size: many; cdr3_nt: TGCAGCGTTAGGACTAGCGGAAACTACGAGCAGTACTTC; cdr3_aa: CSVRTSGNYEQYF
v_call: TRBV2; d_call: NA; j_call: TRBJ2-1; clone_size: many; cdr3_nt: TGTGCCAGCAGTACTAGCCGTCGGTACAATGAGCAGTTCTTC; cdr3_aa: CASSTSRRYNEQFF
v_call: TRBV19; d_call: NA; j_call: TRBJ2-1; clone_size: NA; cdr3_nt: TGTGCCAGTAGTAAAGGACCACCTTACAATGAGCAGTTCTTC; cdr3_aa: CASSKGPPYNEQFF
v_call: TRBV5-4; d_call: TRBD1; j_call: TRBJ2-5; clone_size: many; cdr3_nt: TGTGCCAGCAGCGGACGGGACAGGTTAAGCGAGACCCAGTACTTC; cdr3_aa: CASSGRDRLSETQYF
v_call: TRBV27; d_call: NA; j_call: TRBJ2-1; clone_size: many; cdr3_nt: TGTGCCAGCAGTTTACGGTGGAGGGACAACAATGAGCAGTTCTTC; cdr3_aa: CASSLRWRDNNEQFF
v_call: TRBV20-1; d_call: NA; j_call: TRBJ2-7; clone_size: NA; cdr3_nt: TGCAGTGCTAGCCAAGGGGGGATGGACTACGAGCAGTACTTC; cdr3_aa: CSASQGGMDYEQYF
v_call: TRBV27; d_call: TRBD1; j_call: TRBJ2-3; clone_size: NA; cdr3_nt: TGTGCCAGCAGTAGACCCGGGACAGGGATCGGTACGCAGTATTTT; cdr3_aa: CASSRPGTGIGTQYF
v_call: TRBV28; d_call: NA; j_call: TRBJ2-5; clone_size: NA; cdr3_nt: TGTGCCGGGCGCAGGACATACCAAGAGACCCAGTACTTC; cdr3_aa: CAGRRTYQETQYF
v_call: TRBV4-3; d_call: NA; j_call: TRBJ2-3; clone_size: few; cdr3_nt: TGCGCCAGCAGCCAAGAAGTCCCCGGAGGAAGGAGCACAGATACGCAGTATTTT; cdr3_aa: CASSQEVPGGRSTDTQYF